This T cell receptor (beta chain) was sequenced during a study of a mutant IDH1 vaccine in newly diagnosed glioma. For the study at large: Treated patients, averaging about 40 years, were around 60% male and around 38% female.

Regarding time point: week 23, last vaccination. Mutant IDH1 20-mer peptide, at 300 ug, made up each vaccine dose, with topical imiquimod. TCRdb keeps only in-frame clones here, not all; method: immunoSEQ multiplex PCR. The table includes approximately 82,000 clones, about 82% detected once. Concerning this clone itself: What it recognizes is unknown.

From germline, CDR1 is MNHEY and CDR2 SVGAGI. CDR3 size: 15 residues. The V end lost 5 bases, the J end lost 0 bases, and 8 bases lay between the germline ends. The clonotype originates from a man aged 25-40 years with glioma. Some clones in this sample may be carry-over from other donors' samples. This chain connects TRBV6-5 to TRBJ2-6, with D perhaps matching TRBD1 (5 bases). This specimen consisted of PBMCs, obtained from a glioma patient whose treatment included an IDH1 peptide vaccine. As DNA, the CDR3 is TGTGCCAGCAGTCCGACAGTCTCTGGGGCCAACGTCCTGACTTTC. The encoded protein is CASSPTVSGANVLTF.